A selection of T cell receptor beta chains follows, all from one sample in a study of long-term antiretroviral therapy in people with HIV. Clones were read by immunoSEQ multiplex PCR, and TCRdb kept only the in-frame ones, dropping some. The sample yields fewer than 35,000 clones, more than 60% seen once. The sample here was unsorted PBMCs, taken 2 years after starting antiretroviral therapy. The source of these receptors is a woman in her forties or fifties with HIV. Each CDR3 is given with its conserved first and last residue. Fields, in order: clone size, D gene, V gene, J gene, CDR3 protein, CDR3 DNA. D genes are given only for firm matches. The size entry is marked missing in some rows and otherwise reads once, few, many or a size class.

.	TRBD2	TRBV6-6	TRBJ2-7	CASRDGGGGPQYF	TGTGCCAGCAGGGACGGTGGCGGGGGACCCCAGTACTTC
.	TRBD2	TRBV13	TRBJ2-3	CASSLLAGKDTQYF	TGTGCCAGCAGCTTATTAGCGGGGAAAGATACGCAGTATTTT
.	TRBD1	TRBV28	TRBJ2-5	CASEGQPQETQYF	TGTGCCAGCGAGGGACAGCCTCAAGAGACCCAGTACTTC
few	.	TRBV30	TRBJ1-5	CAWSTGSTSLGAQHF	TGTGCCTGGAGTACTGGCTCGACGTCGCTCGGGGCCCAGCATTTT
.	TRBD2	TRBV11-2	TRBJ2-5	CASSKTSGPETQYF	TGTGCCAGCAGCAAAACTAGCGGACCAGAGACCCAGTACTTC
.	.	TRBV30	TRBJ2-3	CAADGPHTQYF	TGTGCCGCGGACGGACCCCATACGCAGTATTTT
.	.	TRBV6-1	TRBJ2-3	CASSEYRVRTDTQYF	TGTGCCAGCAGTGAATACAGGGTCCGCACAGATACGCAGTATTTT
.	.	TRBV19	TRBJ2-2	CASSPPPLATNTGELFF	TGTGCCAGTAGTCCCCCTCCCCTAGCGACGAACACCGGGGAGCTGTTTTTT
.	.	TRBV6-1	TRBJ1-5	CASSIGGQNQPQHF	TGTGCCAGCAGTATAGGTGGGCAGAATCAGCCCCAGCATTTT
.	TRBD1	TRBV11-2	TRBJ2-4	CASSSGDRGHIQYF	TGTGCCAGCAGCAGCGGGGACAGGGGCCACATTCAGTACTTC
.	TRBD1	TRBV30	TRBJ1-5	CAWSVSDRGQPQHF	TGTGCCTGGAGTGTAAGTGACAGGGGACAGCCCCAGCATTTT
.	.	TRBV4-1	TRBJ1-4	CASSQDSGPVSGEKLFF	TGCGCCAGCAGCCAAGATAGCGGACCGGTCTCGGGGGAAAAACTGTTTTTT
.	.	TRBV10-1	TRBJ2-5	CASSELPGRETQYF	TGCGCCAGCAGTGAGTTGCCAGGGAGGGAGACCCAGTACTTC
.	.	TRBV7-8	TRBJ1-1	CASSLDSNTEAFF	TGTGCCAGCAGCTTAGATTCCAACACTGAAGCTTTCTTT
.	TRBD1	TRBV6-6	TRBJ1-1	CASSLQGADTEAFF	TGTGCCAGCAGCTTACAGGGGGCGGACACTGAAGCTTTCTTT
.	.	TRBV10-2	TRBJ2-1	CASRVESSYNEQFF	TGCGCCAGCAGGGTAGAAAGCTCCTACAATGAGCAGTTCTTC
.	.	TRBV7-9	TRBJ1-1	CASTPGGGTEAFF	TGTGCCAGCACTCCTGGGGGGGGGACTGAAGCTTTCTTT
.	TRBD1	TRBV30	TRBJ1-5	CAWSVGQGDQPQHF	TGTGCCTGGAGTGTCGGACAGGGGGACCAGCCCCAGCATTTT
.	.	TRBV6-5	TRBJ2-1	CASIRPGPRNEQFF	TGTGCCAGCATACGGCCGGGACCACGTAATGAGCAGTTCTTC
once	TRBD2	TRBV7-7	TRBJ2-3	CASSLRRTSGGPSTDTQYF	TGTGCCAGCAGCTTAAGGCGGACTAGCGGGGGCCCTAGCACAGATACGCAGTATTTT
.	.	TRBV12-5	TRBJ2-5	CASGKDTAGTQYF	TGTGCTAGTGGTAAAGACACCGCCGGGACCCAGTACTTC
few	.	TRBV6-5	TRBJ1-5	CASSRDGNQPQHF	TGTGCCAGCAGTAGGGACGGAAATCAGCCCCAGCATTTT
.	.	TRBV7-9	TRBJ1-4	CASSFPDGEKLFF	TGTGCCAGCAGCTTTCCGGACGGTGAAAAACTGTTTTTT
.	TRBD1	TRBV14	TRBJ1-2	CASSLPGQTNYGYTF	TGTGCCAGCAGCCTTCCGGGACAGACTAACTATGGCTACACCTTC
.	.	TRBV5-1	TRBJ1-2	CASRRQVEAGSGYTF	TGCGCCAGCAGGCGCCAGGTGGAGGCTGGAAGTGGCTACACCTTC
.	.	TRBV28	TRBJ1-2	CASRPITVRGPQGF	TGTGCCAGCAGACCGATTACGGTCAGGGGTCCCCAGGGCTTC
.	.	TRBV19	TRBJ2-3	CASSIRGTPSNTDTQYF	TGTGCCAGTAGTATTCGCGGGACCCCAAGTAATACAGATACGCAGTATTTT
.	.	TRBV6-5	TRBJ1-6	CASSFWREFNSPLHF	TGTGCCAGCAGTTTCTGGAGGGAGTTTAATTCACCCCTCCACTTT
.	.	TRBV9	TRBJ1-1	CASSTRTGPNTEAFF	TGTGCCAGCAGCACCCGGACGGGACCGAACACTGAAGCTTTCTTT
.	.	TRBV27	TRBJ1-1	CASSSGLRTEAFF	TGTGCCAGCAGTTCGGGACTCAGGACTGAAGCTTTCTTT
.	.	TRBV15	TRBJ2-5	CATSNSVPVETQYF	TGTGCCACCAGCAATAGTGTCCCTGTGGAGACCCAGTACTTC
once	TRBD2	TRBV7-9	TRBJ2-1	CASSLVAGAYNEQFF	TGTGCCAGCAGCTTAGTGGCGGGGGCCTACAATGAGCAGTTCTTC
once	.	TRBV5-1	TRBJ2-1	CASSSRLAQGNEQFF	TGCGCCAGCAGCTCAAGGCTAGCGCAGGGTAATGAGCAGTTCTTC
.	.	TRBV11-2	TRBJ1-6	CASSMDGYNSPLHF	TGTGCCAGCAGTATGGACGGCTATAATTCACCCCTCCACTTT
.	TRBD2	TRBV6-5	TRBJ2-1	CASSWAPGLPNEQFF	TGTGCCAGCAGTTGGGCCCCGGGACTACCAAACGAGCAGTTCTTC
.	.	TRBV5-1	TRBJ1-4	CASSQGRTNEKLFF	TGCGCCAGCAGCCAAGGAAGGACTAATGAAAAACTGTTTTTT
.	.	TRBV7-2	TRBJ1-2	CASSLGPYGYTF	TGTGCCAGCAGCTTAGGTCCCTATGGCTACACCTTC
.	.	TRBV21-1	TRBJ2-3	CASSKGSGGRSDTQYF	TGTGCCAGCAGCAAAGGGTCTGGGGGCCGCTCAGATACGCAGTATTTT
.	.	TRBV6-6	TRBJ2-7	CASSYRGGPYEQYF	TGTGCCAGCAGTTACCGCGGGGGCCCCTACGAGCAGTACTTC
few	.	TRBV10-3	TRBJ1-6	CAISGGTGNSPLHF	TGTGCCATCAGTGGGGGGACTGGAAATTCACCCCTCCACTTT
.	.	TRBV30	TRBJ2-5	CAWSVGENQYF	TGTGCCTGGAGTGTAGGTGAGAACCAGTACTTC
.	.	TRBV5-6	TRBJ2-1	CASSVPGPRANEQFF	TGTGCCAGCAGCGTCCCGGGACCCCGCGCCAATGAGCAGTTCTTC
.	.	TRBV7-9	TRBJ2-7	CASSLPDRPSSKTYEQYF	TGTGCCAGCAGCTTACCGGACAGACCCTCCTCCAAGACGTACGAGCAGTACTTC
.	.	TRBV5-4	TRBJ2-7	CASSPPASYEQYF	TGTGCCAGCAGCCCACCGGCGTCCTACGAGCAGTACTTC
.	.	TRBV7-6	TRBJ1-6	CASSPSGSNSPLHF	TGTGCCAGCAGCCCCTCGGGCTCAAATTCACCCCTCCACTTT
.	.	TRBV14	TRBJ1-1	CASSQIKGDTEAFF	TGTGCCAGCAGCCAAATCAAGGGCGACACTGAAGCTTTCTTT
.	TRBD1	TRBV4-1	TRBJ2-2	CASSQTEGQGRTGELFF	TGCGCCAGCAGCCAAACGGAGGGACAGGGCCGGACCGGGGAGCTGTTTTTT
.	TRBD1	TRBV27	TRBJ1-3	CASSSLTGVNTIYF	TGTGCCAGCAGTTCACTGACAGGGGTGAACACCATATATTTT